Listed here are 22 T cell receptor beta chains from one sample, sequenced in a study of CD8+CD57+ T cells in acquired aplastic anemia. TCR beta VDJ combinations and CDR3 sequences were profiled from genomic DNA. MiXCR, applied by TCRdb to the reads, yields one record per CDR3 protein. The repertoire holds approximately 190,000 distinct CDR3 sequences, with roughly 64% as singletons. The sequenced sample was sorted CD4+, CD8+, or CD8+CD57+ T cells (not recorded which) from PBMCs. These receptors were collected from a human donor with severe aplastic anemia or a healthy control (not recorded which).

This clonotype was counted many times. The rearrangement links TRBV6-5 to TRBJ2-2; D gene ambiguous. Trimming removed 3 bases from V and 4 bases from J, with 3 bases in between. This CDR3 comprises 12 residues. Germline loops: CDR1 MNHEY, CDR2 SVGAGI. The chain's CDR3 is CASSYRTGELFF. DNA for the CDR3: TGTGCCAGCAGTTATCGCACCGGGGAGCTGTTTTTT.

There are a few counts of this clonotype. The DNA for the CDR3 is TGCAGTGCTAGAGATCGAGGGGAGAGTGGCTACACCTTC. This codes for CSARDRGESGYTF. This chain uses TRBV20-1 with TRBJ1-2; the D gene is possibly TRBD1 (5 bases). Trimming took off 0 bases at V and 7 bases at J, with 12 bases between the two ends. Germline CDR1 reads DFQATT; CDR2 reads SNEGSKA (reference sequence). CDR3 size: 13 residues.

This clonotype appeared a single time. CDR3 bases: TGTGCCAGCAGACTAGCGGGGGGGCAGGAGACCCAGTACTTC. This translates into CASRLAGGQETQYF. V usage is TRBV7-3 and J usage is TRBJ2-5; 13 positions match TRBD2. The CDR3 length is 14 residues. Trimming at V came to 6 bases and at J to 5 bases, leaving 3 bases not matched to a gene. Germline values: CDR1 SGHTA, CDR2 FQGTGA.

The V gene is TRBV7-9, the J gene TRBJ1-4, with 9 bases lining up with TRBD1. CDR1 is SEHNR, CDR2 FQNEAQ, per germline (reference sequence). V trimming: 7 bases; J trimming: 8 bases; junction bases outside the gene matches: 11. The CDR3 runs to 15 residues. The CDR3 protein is CASTLPGQGGEKLFF. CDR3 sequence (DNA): TGTGCCAGCACTCTTCCGGGACAGGGTGGCGAAAAACTGTTTTTT.

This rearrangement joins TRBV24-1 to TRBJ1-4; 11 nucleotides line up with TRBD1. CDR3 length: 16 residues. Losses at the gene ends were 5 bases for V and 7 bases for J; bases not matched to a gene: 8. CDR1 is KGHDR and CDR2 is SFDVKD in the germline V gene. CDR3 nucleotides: TGTGCCACCAGTGGGACCGGGACAGGGGGGGGTGAAAAACTGTTTTTT. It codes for CATSGTGTGGGEKLFF.

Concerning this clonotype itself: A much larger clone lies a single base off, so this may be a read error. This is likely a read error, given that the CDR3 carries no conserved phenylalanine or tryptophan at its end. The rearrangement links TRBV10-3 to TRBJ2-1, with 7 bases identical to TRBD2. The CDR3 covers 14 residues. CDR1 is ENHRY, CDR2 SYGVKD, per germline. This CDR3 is CGISESGGVNEQFL. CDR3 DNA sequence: TGCGGCATCAGTGAGTCGGGGGGAGTCAATGAGCAGTTCCTC.

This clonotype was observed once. For the CDR3, the DNA is TGTGCCAGCAGCCCACTCCCCGAATCGGATACGCAGTATTTT. It is translated as CASSPLPESDTQYF. The chain couples TRBV7-8 to TRBJ2-3; D call uncertain. This CDR3 is 14 amino acids long. V was cut by 5 bases and J by 6 bases, with 15 bases left in between. Germline CDR1 and CDR2: SGHVS and FQNEAQ.

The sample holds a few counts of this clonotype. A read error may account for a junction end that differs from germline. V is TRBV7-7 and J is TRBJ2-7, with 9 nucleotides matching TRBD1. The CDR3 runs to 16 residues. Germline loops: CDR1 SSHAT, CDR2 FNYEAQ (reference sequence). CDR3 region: CASSLGGQGVSYEQYF. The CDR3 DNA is TGTGCTAGCAGCTTAGGGGGACAGGGAGTCTCCTACGAGCAGTACTTC.

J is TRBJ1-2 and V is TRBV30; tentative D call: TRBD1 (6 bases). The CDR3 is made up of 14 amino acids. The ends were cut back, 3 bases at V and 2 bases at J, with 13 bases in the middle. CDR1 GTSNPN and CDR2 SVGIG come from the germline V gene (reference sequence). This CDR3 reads CAWSYEGGNYGYTF. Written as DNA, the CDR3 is TGTGCCTGGAGCTATGAGGGGGGAAACTATGGCTACACCTTC.

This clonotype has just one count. The CDR3 nucleotides are TGCAGCGTTGTAAGTCGGGACAGATACGAGCAGTACTTC. Protein sequence: CSVVSRDRYEQYF. The J gene is TRBJ2-7, the V gene TRBV29-1; 7 bases map to TRBD1. The germline CDR1 and CDR2 sequences are SQVTM and ANQGSEA. Trimming removed 4 bases from V and 4 bases from J; junction bases left unmatched: 7. The CDR3 totals 13 residues.

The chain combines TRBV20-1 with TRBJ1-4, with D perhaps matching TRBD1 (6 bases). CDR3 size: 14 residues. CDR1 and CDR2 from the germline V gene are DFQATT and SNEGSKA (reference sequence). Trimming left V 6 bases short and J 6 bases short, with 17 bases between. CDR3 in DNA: TGCAGTGCGCTAGTTCCCAGGGGTGATGAAAAACTGTTTTTT. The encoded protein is CSALVPRGDEKLFF.

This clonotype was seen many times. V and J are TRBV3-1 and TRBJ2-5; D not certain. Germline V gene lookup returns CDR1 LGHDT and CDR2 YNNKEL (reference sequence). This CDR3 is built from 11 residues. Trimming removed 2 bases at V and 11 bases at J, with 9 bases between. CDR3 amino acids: CASSQYGEQYF. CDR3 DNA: TGTGCCAGCAGCCAATACGGTGAACAGTACTTC.

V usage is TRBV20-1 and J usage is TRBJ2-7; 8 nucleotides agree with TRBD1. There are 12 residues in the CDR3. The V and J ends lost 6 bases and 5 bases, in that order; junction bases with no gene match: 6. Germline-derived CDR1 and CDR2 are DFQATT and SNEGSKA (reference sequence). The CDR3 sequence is CSAARTGNEQYF. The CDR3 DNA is TGCAGTGCCGCGCGGACAGGGAACGAGCAGTACTTC.

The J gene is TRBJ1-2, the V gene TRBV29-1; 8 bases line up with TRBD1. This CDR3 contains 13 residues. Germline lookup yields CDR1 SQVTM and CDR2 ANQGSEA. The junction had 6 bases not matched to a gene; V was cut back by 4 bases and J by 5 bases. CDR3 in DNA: TGCAGCGTTGGGACAGGGAGGAGGTATGGCTACACCTTC. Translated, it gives CSVGTGRRYGYTF.

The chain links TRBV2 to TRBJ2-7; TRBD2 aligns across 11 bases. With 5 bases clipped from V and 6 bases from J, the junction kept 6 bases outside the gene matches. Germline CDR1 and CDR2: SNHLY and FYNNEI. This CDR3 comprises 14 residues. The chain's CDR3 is CASSYSSGRSEQYF. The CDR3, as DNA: TGTGCCAGCAGTTACTCTAGCGGGAGGTCCGAGCAGTACTTC. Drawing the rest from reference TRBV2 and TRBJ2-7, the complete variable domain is EPEVTQTPSHQVTQMGQEVILRCVPISNHLYFYWYRQILGQKVEFLVSFYNNEISEKSEIFDDQFSVERPDGSNFTLKIRSTKLEDSAMYFCASSYSSGRSEQYFGPGTRLTVT.

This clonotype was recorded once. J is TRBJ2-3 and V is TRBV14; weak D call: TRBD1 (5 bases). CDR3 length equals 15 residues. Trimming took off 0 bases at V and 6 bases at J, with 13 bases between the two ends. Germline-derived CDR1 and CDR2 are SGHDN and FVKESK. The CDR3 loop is CASSQDVGRMDTQYF. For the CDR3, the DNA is TGTGCCAGCAGCCAAGATGTGGGGCGTATGGATACGCAGTATTTT.

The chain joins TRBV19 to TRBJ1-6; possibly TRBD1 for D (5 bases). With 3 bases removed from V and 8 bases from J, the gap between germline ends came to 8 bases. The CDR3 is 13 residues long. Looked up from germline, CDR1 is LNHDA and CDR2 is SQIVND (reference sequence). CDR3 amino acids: CASSIWGDSPLHF. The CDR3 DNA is TGTGCCAGTAGTATTTGGGGGGATTCACCCCTCCACTTT.

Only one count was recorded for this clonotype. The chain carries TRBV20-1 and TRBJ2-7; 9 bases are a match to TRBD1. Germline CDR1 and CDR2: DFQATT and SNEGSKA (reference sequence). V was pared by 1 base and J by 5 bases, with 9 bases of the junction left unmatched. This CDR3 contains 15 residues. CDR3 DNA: TGCAGTGCTAGAGGCACCGGGACAGGGCCGGACGAGCAGTACTTC. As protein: CSARGTGTGPDEQYF.

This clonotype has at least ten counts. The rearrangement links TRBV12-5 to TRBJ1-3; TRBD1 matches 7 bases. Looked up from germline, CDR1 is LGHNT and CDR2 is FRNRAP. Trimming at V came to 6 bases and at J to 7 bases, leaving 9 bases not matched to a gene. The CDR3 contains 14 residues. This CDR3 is CASGEGAKENTIYF. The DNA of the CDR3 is TGTGCTAGTGGGGAGGGGGCTAAGGAGAACACCATATATTTT. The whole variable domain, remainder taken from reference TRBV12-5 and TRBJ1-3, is DARVTQTPRHKVTEMGQEVTMRCQPILGHNTVFWYRQTMMQGLELLAYFRNRAPLDDSGMPKDRFSAEMPDATLATLKIQPSEPRDSAVYFCASGEGAKENTIYFGEGSWLTVV.

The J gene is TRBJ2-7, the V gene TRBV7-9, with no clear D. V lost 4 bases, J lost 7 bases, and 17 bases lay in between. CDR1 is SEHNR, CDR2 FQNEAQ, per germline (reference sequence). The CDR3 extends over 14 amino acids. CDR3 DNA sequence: TGTGCCAGCAGCTCCTCTAACACCCCCGGAGAGCAGTACTTC. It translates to CASSSSNTPGEQYF.

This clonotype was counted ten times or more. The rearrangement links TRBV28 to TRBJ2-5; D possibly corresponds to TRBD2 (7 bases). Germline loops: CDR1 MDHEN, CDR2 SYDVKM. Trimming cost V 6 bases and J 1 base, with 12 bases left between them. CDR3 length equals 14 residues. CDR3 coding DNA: TGTGCCAGCAGATGGGGGGGCGGCCAAGAGACCCAGTACTTC. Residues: CASRWGGGQETQYF.

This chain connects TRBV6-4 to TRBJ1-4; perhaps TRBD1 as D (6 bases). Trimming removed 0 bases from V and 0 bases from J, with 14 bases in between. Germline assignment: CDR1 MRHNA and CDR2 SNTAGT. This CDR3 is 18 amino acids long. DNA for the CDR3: TGTGCCAGCAGTGACTCGATCGGACAGTTCGCAACTAATGAAAAACTGTTTTTT. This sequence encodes CASSDSIGQFATNEKLFF.